The 22 T cell receptor beta chains below all came from one sample that was sequenced in a study of blood T cells in healthy people across ages. The use of a sample-barcoded 5' primer and a J-beta primer mix characterized a second PCR of roughly 7 to 11 cycles. TCRdb re-called the 5' RACE reads with MiXCR, one entry per CDR3 protein. The sample lists around 800,000 distinct CDR3 sequences; around half were seen once. The material sequenced was blood. These receptor sequences come from a man at least 80 years old in good health.

This clonotype was observed a handful of times. The chain is built from TRBV12-3 or TRBV12-4 and TRBJ2-7; tentative D call: TRBD1 (6 bases). The CDR3 consists of 16 residues. V dropped 7 bases and J dropped 6 bases, with 25 bases sitting between them. In DNA form, the CDR3 reads TGTGCCAGCACTGAAGACAGGTCGCGGGCCCGGGGCGAGCAGTACTTC. Protein product: CASTEDRSRARGEQYF.

This clonotype was seen only a few times. A single base separates this from a much larger clone, so it may be a read error. The DNA of the CDR3 is TGTGCCAGCAGCTCCAACCCCTTTGCGGGAGACAACAATGAGCAGTACTTC. Translated, it gives CASSSNPFAGDNNEQYF. This chain connects TRBV13 to TRBJ2-5; 7 nucleotides align to TRBD2. Germline V gene data show CDR1 as PRHDT and CDR2 as FYEKMQ (reference sequence). The CDR3 runs 17 residues. V was pared by 4 bases and J by 11 bases, with 22 bases of the junction left unmatched.

The chain has TRBV6-5 and TRBJ1-6, with 7 bases matching TRBD1. This CDR3 has 14 amino acids. The V gene's germline CDR1 is MNHEY and CDR2 SVGAGI. Trimming removed 5 bases from V and 8 bases from J; junction bases left unmatched: 6. For the CDR3, the DNA is TGTGCCAGCAGTCAGACAGGGATCGATTCACCCCTCCACTTT. Translation gives CASSQTGIDSPLHF.

This clonotype was recorded at least ten times. The chain couples TRBV11-2 to TRBJ2-7; D perhaps matches TRBD1 (6 bases). CDR3 length equals 13 residues. Trimming left V 2 bases short and J 5 bases short, with 10 bases between. The germline V gene encodes CDR1 SGHAT and CDR2 FQNNGV. The chain's CDR3 is CASSLTGRDEQYF. The CDR3 DNA is TGTGCCAGCAGCTTAACAGGGAGAGACGAGCAGTACTTC.

The chain recombines TRBV2 with TRBJ2-7; TRBD2 aligns across 9 bases. Germline V gene sequence: CDR1 SNHLY, CDR2 FYNNEI. V shed 3 bases, J shed 2 bases, and the junction held 2 bases outside the gene matches. CDR3 size: 14 residues. As DNA, the CDR3 is TGTGCCAGCAGTGAGGCTAGCGGGACCTACGAGCAGTACTTC. Translated: CASSEASGTYEQYF.

In its sample, this clonotype was seen a few times. The chain combines TRBV10-3 with TRBJ2-3, with 11 bases that match TRBD1. The CDR3 consists of 15 residues. The germline V gene encodes CDR1 ENHRY and CDR2 SYGVKD. With 6 bases clipped from V and 5 bases from J, the junction kept 7 bases outside the gene matches. CDR3 protein: CAISPDRGRGDTQYF. CDR3 coding DNA: TGTGCCATCAGCCCGGACAGGGGGCGAGGAGATACGCAGTATTTT.

V and J are TRBV7-9 and TRBJ2-5, with 9 bases that match TRBD1. Trimming cost V 8 bases and J 5 bases; bases outside gene matches: 9. Per germline, CDR1 SEHNR and CDR2 FQNEAQ (reference sequence). The CDR3 is made up of 14 amino acids. In DNA, the CDR3 is TGTGCCAGCCTTCCCGGGACAGGGATGGAGACCCAGTACTTC. Residues: CASLPGTGMETQYF.

The CDR3: CASSQEPGELFF. DNA for the CDR3: TGTGCCAGCAGCCAAGAACCCGGGGAGCTGTTTTTT. The J gene is TRBJ2-2, the V gene TRBV4-2; no clear D. The germline CDR1 and CDR2 sequences are LGHNA and YNFKEQ. The CDR3 extends over 12 amino acids. V was trimmed by 0 bases and J by 6 bases, leaving 2 bases between them.

The chain has TRBV5-1 and TRBJ2-7; maybe TRBD2 (6 bases). Trimming removed 0 bases from V and 4 bases from J, with 11 bases in between. Germline-derived CDR1 and CDR2 are SGHRS and YFSETQ. The CDR3 has 14 amino acids. Here the CDR3 DNA reads TGCGCCAGCAGCTTGGCCGGGGACTGGTACGAGCAGTACTTC. This translates into CASSLAGDWYEQYF.

This clonotype has a count of ten or more. The V gene is TRBV7-2, the J gene TRBJ2-7; D is unclear. Trimming left V 5 bases short and J 3 bases short, with 14 bases between. The CDR3 runs to 14 residues. The V gene's germline CDR1 is SGHTA and CDR2 FQGNSA. The CDR3 DNA follows: TGTGCCAGCAGCCTCGCCCTTCGAGACTACGAGCAGTACTTC. Its translation: CASSLALRDYEQYF.

This sequence joins TRBV7-2 and TRBJ1-2; D not certain. V was trimmed by 0 bases and J by 4 bases, leaving 12 bases between them. This CDR3 region has 15 residues. Per germline, CDR1 SGHTA and CDR2 FQGNSA. The CDR3 sequence is CASSLAAGEGYGYTF. The CDR3 DNA is TGTGCCAGCAGCTTAGCTGCAGGAGAGGGCTATGGCTACACCTTC. Complete variable domain (other parts from reference TRBV7-2 and TRBJ1-2): GAGVSQSPSNKVTEKGKDVELRCDPISGHTALYWYRQSLGQGLEFLIYFQGNSAPDKSGLPSDRFSAERTGGSVSTLTIQRTQQEDSAVYLCASSLAAGEGYGYTFGSGTRLTVV.

V and J are TRBV10-1 and TRBJ2-1; 11 bases are a match to TRBD2. V lost 6 bases, J lost 11 bases, and 6 bases stayed unmatched. The V gene's germline CDR1 is WNHNN and CDR2 SYGVQD (reference sequence). This CDR3 has 13 amino acids. This CDR3 reads CASSPTSGGKQFF. The CDR3 DNA reads TGCGCCAGCAGCCCTACTAGCGGGGGAAAGCAGTTCTTC.

Concerning this clonotype: This may arise from a read error, as a much more abundant clone is one base away. The chain employs TRBV29-1 and TRBJ2-1; no reliable D call. V shed 5 bases and J shed 4 bases, with 12 bases lying between them. In germline, CDR1 is SQVTM, CDR2 ANQGSEA. This CDR3 is built from 13 residues. CDR3 amino acids: CSVRASSYNEQFF. In DNA form, the CDR3 reads TGCAGCGTTAGAGCGAGCAGTTACAATGAGCAGTTCTTC.

V gene TRBV2 combines with J gene TRBJ1-1; possibly TRBD1 for D (5 bases). Germline-derived CDR1 and CDR2 are SNHLY and FYNNEI. The CDR3 consists of 14 residues. V was cut by 8 bases and J by 5 bases, with 18 bases left in between. CDR3 coding DNA: TGTGCCAGCGGAGGACCCCGGCGGGGGACTGAAGCTTTCTTT. Amino acids: CASGGPRRGTEAFF.

CDR3 loop: CASSSDRVREQYF. For the CDR3, the DNA is TGTGCCAGCAGCTCGGACAGGGTTCGCGAGCAGTACTTC. The chain carries TRBV7-9 and TRBJ2-7; 8 bases fit TRBD1. This CDR3 region has 13 residues. Trimming took 4 bases from V and 6 from J; bases not matched to a gene: 5. Germline V gene data show CDR1 as SEHNR and CDR2 as FQNEAQ (reference sequence).

This sequence joins TRBV30 and TRBJ2-7; perhaps TRBD2 as D (7 bases). V lost 1 base and J 5 bases, leaving 12 bases between the germline ends. In germline, CDR1 is GTSNPN, CDR2 SVGIG (reference sequence). This CDR3 has 13 residues. The CDR3 DNA sequence: TGTGCCTGGAGTGGCATAGGGGGGGACGAGCAGTACTTC. Residues: CAWSGIGGDEQYF.

The chain uses TRBV6-6 and TRBJ1-1, with D possibly matching TRBD1 (6 bases). Germline V gene sequence: CDR1 MNHNY, CDR2 SVGAGI (reference sequence). CDR3 length: 14 residues. Deletions cut 7 bases from V and 1 base from J, with 13 bases between. CDR3 sequence (DNA): TGTGCCAGCAACCTCGGGACATGGAACACTGAAGCTTTCTTT. Protein product: CASNLGTWNTEAFF.

The sample holds a few counts of this clonotype. V and J are TRBV5-6 and TRBJ2-5; 7 nucleotides match TRBD2. V lost 5 bases to trimming and J lost 2 bases; unmatched junction nucleotides: 9. CDR3 length: 15 residues. CDR1 is SGHDT and CDR2 is YYEEEE in the germline V gene. In DNA form, the CDR3 reads TGTGCCAGCAGTACTCTCCGGGGACTACAAGAGACCCAGTACTTC. This sequence encodes CASSTLRGLQETQYF.

The V and J genes are TRBV29-1 and TRBJ1-2; 11 nucleotides agree with TRBD1. This CDR3 contains 15 residues. Losses at the gene ends were 7 bases for V and 4 bases for J; bases not matched to a gene: 11. CDR1 is SQVTM and CDR2 is ANQGSEA in the germline V gene. The CDR3 sequence is CSARTGGEVIYGYTF. CDR3 DNA sequence: TGCAGCGCTCGGACAGGGGGCGAAGTGATCTATGGCTACACCTTC.

V is TRBV6-2 or TRBV6-3 and J is TRBJ2-3, with TRBD2 matching over 10 bases. V shed 5 bases and J 2 bases; nucleotides not matched to a gene: 4. The CDR3 loop spans 15 amino acids. The germline V gene encodes CDR1 MNHEY and CDR2 SVGEGT. The CDR3 sequence is CASSQLAGPTDTQYF. Here the CDR3 DNA reads TGTGCCAGCAGTCAACTAGCGGGGCCCACAGATACGCAGTATTTT.

The chain is built from TRBV30 and TRBJ1-4; no clear D. In germline, CDR1 is GTSNPN, CDR2 SVGIG (reference sequence). The CDR3 is 13 residues long. Trimming removed 3 bases at V and 7 bases at J, with 12 bases between. The CDR3 reads CAWSRGVIEKLFF. The DNA of the CDR3 is TGTGCCTGGAGCCGCGGAGTAATTGAAAAACTGTTTTTT.

Many counts were recorded for this clonotype. The V and J genes are TRBV12-3 or TRBV12-4 and TRBJ2-5, with D possibly TRBD2 on 6 matching bases. V lost 5 bases and J lost 3, with 16 bases in between. The CDR3 length is 15 residues. The CDR3 region has the DNA TGTGCCAGCAGTGTCTCCGGGACTCCTAAAGAGACCCAGTACTTC. Its protein product is CASSVSGTPKETQYF.